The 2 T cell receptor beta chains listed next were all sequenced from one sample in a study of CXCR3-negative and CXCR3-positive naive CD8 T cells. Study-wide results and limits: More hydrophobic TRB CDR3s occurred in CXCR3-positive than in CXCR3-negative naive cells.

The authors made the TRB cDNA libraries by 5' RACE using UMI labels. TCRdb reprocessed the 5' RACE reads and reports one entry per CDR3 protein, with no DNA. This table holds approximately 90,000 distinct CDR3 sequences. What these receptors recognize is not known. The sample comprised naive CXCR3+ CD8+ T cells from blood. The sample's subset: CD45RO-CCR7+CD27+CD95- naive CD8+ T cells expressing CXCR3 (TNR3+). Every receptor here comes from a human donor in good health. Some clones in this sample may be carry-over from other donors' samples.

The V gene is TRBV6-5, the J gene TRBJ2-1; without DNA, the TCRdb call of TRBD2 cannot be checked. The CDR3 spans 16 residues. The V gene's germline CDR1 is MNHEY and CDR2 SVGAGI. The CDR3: CASSYRLAGPDNEQFF.

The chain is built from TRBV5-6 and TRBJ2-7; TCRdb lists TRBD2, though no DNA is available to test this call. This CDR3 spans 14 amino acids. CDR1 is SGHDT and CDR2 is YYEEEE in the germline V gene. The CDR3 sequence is CASSLEFSPYEQYF.